This passage covers 23 T cell receptor beta chains from one sample sequenced in a study of blood T cell repertoires in COVID-19. Sequencing was performed with immunoSEQ multiplex PCR; in TCRdb, only in-frame clones are kept and a portion is missing. The data hold around 200,000 clones, with approximately 87% observed a single time. Sequenced input: peripheral blood. These TCRs come from an older man with active or convalescent COVID-19.

Only one count was recorded for this clone. This sequence joins TRBV7-2 and TRBJ2-3, with TRBD2 matching over 7 bases. CDR3 size: 15 residues. V lost 5 bases, J lost 2 bases, and 7 bases stayed unmatched. Germline lookup yields CDR1 SGHTA and CDR2 FQGNSA. The CDR3 DNA follows: TGTGCCAGCAGCCGCCGGGACTACCTCACAGATACGCAGTATTTT. This codes for CASSRRDYLTDTQYF.

This clone was seen a single time. This sequence joins TRBV4-3 and TRBJ1-1; no clear D. The CDR3 sequence is 13 residues long. Per germline, CDR1 LGHNA and CDR2 YSLEER. Trimming shortened V by 0 bases and J by 11 bases, and 13 bases separated the two germline ends. The CDR3: CASSQDATLRAFF. The DNA for the CDR3 is TGCGCCAGCAGCCAAGATGCGACCCTGAGGGCTTTCTTT.

The chain recombines TRBV7-2 with TRBJ2-3; 8 bases map to TRBD2. Losses at the gene ends were 5 bases for V and 15 bases for J; bases not matched to a gene: 13. There are 13 residues in the CDR3. Germline V CDR1 and CDR2: SGHTA, FQGNSA. The CDR3 is CASSLPQRGGFYF. CDR3 DNA: TGTGCCAGCAGCCTTCCCCAACGGGGGGGGTTTTATTTT.

This rearrangement joins TRBV4-3 to TRBJ1-3; D perhaps matches TRBD1 (5 bases). CDR1 and CDR2 from the germline V gene are LGHNA and YSLEER. CDR3 size: 20 residues. Trimming pared 3 bases from V and 0 bases from J, leaving 24 bases between. CDR3 DNA sequence: TGCGCCAGCAGCCAGCTGGCCTTAATGCGGGGCACTAGCTCTGGAAACACCATATATTTT. Its translation is CASSQLALMRGTSSGNTIYF.

The chain has TRBV5-1 and TRBJ2-3; TRBD2 matches 14 bases. This CDR3 spans 15 amino acids. Germline loops: CDR1 SGHRS, CDR2 YFSETQ. Unmatched junction bases numbered 4, after V lost 5 bases and J lost 5 bases. The CDR3 DNA follows: TGCGCCAGCAGACGACTAGCGGGAGGGTTAGATACGCAGTATTTT. This sequence encodes CASRRLAGGLDTQYF.

The count of this clone is one. J is TRBJ2-1 and V is TRBV20-1; tentatively, D is TRBD2 (5 bases). Germline-derived CDR1 and CDR2 are DFQATT and SNEGSKA (reference sequence). The ends were cut back, 5 bases at V and 4 bases at J, with 6 bases in the middle. This CDR3 contains 11 residues. CDR3 sequence (DNA): TGCAGTGCTGAGGGTTACAATGAGCAGTTCTTC. Its translation: CSAEGYNEQFF.

The chain links TRBV3-1 (or the pseudogene TRBV3-2) to TRBJ1-1; D is undetermined. The CDR3 spans 12 residues. Germline V gene data show CDR1 as LGHDT and CDR2 as YNNKEL (reference sequence). The V end was cut by 5 bases, the J end by 1 base, with 5 bases between. The CDR3 DNA reads as TGTGCCAGCAGCACCAGGAACACTGAAGCTTTCTTT. The encoded protein is CASSTRNTEAFF.

V is TRBV7-3 and J is TRBJ2-2, with a possible D match to TRBD1 (6 bases). The V end was cut by 0 bases, the J end by 0 bases, with 11 bases between. Germline V gene sequence: CDR1 SGHTA, CDR2 FQGTGA. The CDR3 is 17 residues long. The CDR3 bases are TGTGCCAGCAGCTTAACGTATACAGGGCCGAACACCGGGGAGCTGTTTTTT. It specifies CASSLTYTGPNTGELFF.

This chain links TRBV27 with TRBJ1-5; 8 bases are a match to TRBD1. This CDR3 spans 15 amino acids. The ends lost 3 bases at V and 6 bases at J; junction bases unmatched: 7. Germline CDR1 reads MNHEY; CDR2 reads SMNVEV (reference sequence). CDR3 loop: CASSFFSTGGQPQHF. The CDR3 DNA reads as TGTGCCAGCAGTTTCTTCAGTACAGGGGGTCAGCCCCAGCATTTT.

The rearrangement uses TRBV6-5 and TRBJ1-2, with D tentatively TRBD1 (6 bases). The CDR3 has 14 amino acids. V was clipped by 6 bases and J by 7 bases, with 18 bases between them. The germline V gene has CDR1 MNHEY and CDR2 SVGAGI. CDR3 sequence: CASRTTGKSAGYTF. The CDR3 DNA follows: TGTGCCAGCAGAACAACAGGGAAATCCGCTGGCTACACCTTC.

The chain links TRBV7-2 to TRBJ1-1, with D perhaps TRBD1 (6 bases). Trimming removed 2 bases from V and 1 base from J, with 8 bases in between. This CDR3 has 14 residues. Germline V gene sequence: CDR1 SGHTA, CDR2 FQGNSA. CDR3 nucleotides: TGTGCCAGCAGCTTATTGACAGGGAACACTGAAGCTTTCTTT. As protein: CASSLLTGNTEAFF. The full variable domain, its missing parts supplied by reference TRBV7-2 and TRBJ1-1, is GAGVSQSPSNKVTEKGKDVELRCDPISGHTALYWYRQSLGQGLEFLIYFQGNSAPDKSGLPSDRFSAERTGGSVSTLTIQRTQQEDSAVYLCASSLLTGNTEAFFGQGTRLTVV.

The chain joins TRBV11-2 to TRBJ1-1, with TRBD1 as a possible D gene (6 bases). In germline, CDR1 is SGHAT, CDR2 FQNNGV. The CDR3 covers 17 residues. V gave up 4 bases and J gave up 2 bases, with 20 bases separating them. The CDR3 DNA reads TGTGCCAGCAGCTCCACAAGCAAGGGACAACTCAACACTGAAGCTTTCTTT. The encoded protein is CASSSTSKGQLNTEAFF.

J is TRBJ1-1 and V is TRBV5-1, with no clear D. The germline V gene has CDR1 SGHRS and CDR2 YFSETQ. This CDR3 spans 14 amino acids. V was trimmed by 4 bases and J by 3 bases, leaving 13 bases between them. CDR3: CASSRGPTYTEAFF. CDR3 nucleotides: TGCGCCAGCAGCCGCGGCCCTACGTACACTGAAGCTTTCTTT.

The chain employs TRBV6-2 or TRBV6-3 and TRBJ2-7, with a possible D match to TRBD2 (6 bases). Trimming removed 2 bases at V and 3 bases at J, with 14 bases between. From germline, CDR1 is MNHEY and CDR2 SVGEGT. The CDR3 has 15 amino acids. CDR3 residues: CASSYPPRDFYEQYF. CDR3 in DNA: TGTGCCAGCAGTTACCCACCCCGGGACTTCTACGAGCAGTACTTC.

V usage is TRBV7-9 and J usage is TRBJ1-1, with D uncertain. V was shortened by 8 bases and J by 0 bases, with 7 bases between the two germline ends. CDR1 and CDR2 (germline): SEHNR, FQNEAQ (reference sequence). This CDR3 spans 12 amino acids. CDR3 in DNA: TGTGCCAGCGGCGACATGAACACTGAAGCTTTCTTT. It yields the protein CASGDMNTEAFF. The variable domain in full, completed from reference TRBV7-9 and TRBJ1-1, reads DTGVSQNPRHKITKRGQNVTFRCDPISEHNRLYWYRQTLGQGPEFLTYFQNEAQLEKSRLLSDRFSAERPKGSFSTLEIQRTEQGDSAMYLCASGDMNTEAFFGQGTRLTVV.

The chain employs TRBV11-2 and TRBJ2-2; 7 bases are shared with TRBD1. The germline gives CDR1 SGHAT, CDR2 FQNNGV. With V trimmed by 1 base and J by 7 bases, 9 bases remained unmatched. This CDR3 is 16 amino acids long. The CDR3 spells CASSLALQGNIGELFF. CDR3 sequence (DNA): TGTGCCAGCAGCTTAGCGCTACAGGGGAATATCGGGGAGCTGTTTTTT.

This clone was detected only once. This rearrangement joins TRBV5-5 to TRBJ1-4; the D is unclear. The germline CDR1 and CDR2 sequences are SGHKS and YYEKEE (reference sequence). With 5 bases removed from V and 1 base from J, the gap between germline ends came to 21 bases. The CDR3 runs 18 residues. The CDR3 sequence is CASRLLASRPLTNEKLFF. CDR3 sequence (DNA): TGTGCCAGCAGACTGCTCGCTTCGAGGCCTTTAACTAATGAAAAACTGTTTTTT. Combining the CDR3 with reference TRBV5-5 and TRBJ1-4 gives the whole variable domain DAGVTQSPTHLIKTRGQQVTLRCSPISGHKSVSWYQQVLGQGPQFIFQYYEKEERGRGNFPDRFSARQFPNYSSELNVNALLLGDSALYLCASRLLASRPLTNEKLFFGSGTQLSVL.

This chain's CDR3 is CASSLESANTGELFF. The DNA for the CDR3 is TGTGCCAGCAGCTTGGAAAGCGCGAACACCGGGGAGCTGTTTTTT. The V and J genes are TRBV5-8 and TRBJ2-2; D unresolved. The V end lost 0 bases, the J end lost 0 bases, and 6 bases lay between the germline ends. This CDR3 spans 15 amino acids. The germline gives CDR1 SGHTS, CDR2 YDEGEE.

V is TRBV5-8 and J is TRBJ1-2; 7 positions agree with TRBD1. Trimming removed 4 bases from V and 0 bases from J; junction bases left unmatched: 18. Per the germline V gene, CDR1 is SGHTS and CDR2 is YDEGEE. CDR3 length: 19 amino acids. CDR3 in amino acids: CASSLEQGFGYVANYGYTF. CDR3 bases: TGTGCCAGCAGCCTAGAACAGGGGTTTGGCTATGTGGCTAACTATGGCTACACCTTC.

V usage is TRBV27 and J usage is TRBJ1-3; 7 bases align to TRBD1. The germline CDR1 and CDR2 sequences are MNHEY and SMNVEV (reference sequence). The CDR3 is 16 residues long. J gave up 4 bases and V 6 bases, and 12 bases lay outside the gene matches. The chain's CDR3 is CASRSLDRVTGNTIYF. In DNA form, the CDR3 reads TGTGCCAGCAGAAGCCTTGACAGGGTGACAGGAAACACCATATATTTT.

This clone was observed a single time. The chain links TRBV18 to TRBJ2-1, with D possibly TRBD1 on 7 matching bases. From germline, CDR1 is KGHSH and CDR2 LQKENI. Trimming stripped 2 bases from V and 3 bases from J, with 14 bases between. The CDR3 length is 16 residues. For the CDR3, the DNA is TGTGCCAGCTCACCAGGAGGGACAGCCCTCTACAATGAGCAGTTCTTC. Translated, it gives CASSPGGTALYNEQFF. The full variable domain, its missing parts supplied by reference TRBV18 and TRBJ2-1, is NAGVMQNPRHLVRRRGQEARLRCSPMKGHSHVYWYRQLPEEGLKFMVYLQKENIIDESGMPKERFSAEFPKEGPSILRIQQVVRGDSAAYFCASSPGGTALYNEQFFGPGTRLTVL.

The chain joins TRBV19 to TRBJ2-7, with D tentatively TRBD1 (5 bases). CDR3 length: 15 amino acids. The V gene lost 6 bases and the J gene lost 3 bases, with 18 bases spanning the gap. CDR1 is LNHDA and CDR2 is SQIVND in the germline V gene (reference sequence). CDR3 nucleotide sequence: TGTGCCAGTAGCGTTGGAGACAGCGTATTCTACGAGCAGTACTTC. Translated, it gives CASSVGDSVFYEQYF.

CDR3 sequence (DNA): TGTGCCAGCAGGGGACAGGGGTTCAATGAGCAGTTCTTC. Protein: CASRGQGFNEQFF. This rearrangement joins TRBV9 to TRBJ2-1; 10 bases map to TRBD1. The CDR3 length is 13 residues. Germline CDR1 reads SGDLS; CDR2 reads YYNGEE. J was trimmed by 6 bases and V by 5 bases; bases with no gene match: 2.